A selection of T cell receptor beta chains follows, all from one sample in a study of cytomegalovirus exposure and HLA in healthy donors. Some clones are missing from TCRdb's copy, which holds only in-frame ones; the method was immunoSEQ multiplex PCR. The sample includes approximately 180,000 clones, 86% seen only once; the top ten take more than 1.4%. The source material was PBMCs. The origin of the receptors is a woman aged 18 to 35 in good health and CMV-seronegative. Each CDR3 is given with its conserved first and last residue.

>TRBV27|TRBJ1-2
CASSWTGQRGYTF
>TRBV6-5|TRBJ1-3
CASSKDSPRRDTIYF
>TRBV27|TRBJ1-5
CASSSNLIQGARQPQHF
>TRBV25-1|TRBJ1-5
CASRDQGMHQPQHF
>TRBV4-1|TRBJ1-3
CASSQDEDRANTIYF
>TRBV6-5|TRBJ1-1
CASSYAGRANTEAFF
>TRBV5-1|TRBJ1-1
CASSLGGQALTEAFF
>TRBV4-2|TRBJ1-5
CASSQSEYSNQPQHF
>TRBV25-1|TRBJ1-1
CASSETGIANTEAFF
>TRBV7-6|TRBJ1-2
CASSLWQGKGYGYTF
>TRBV5-1|TRBJ2-7
CASSLALVIGEGEQYF
>TRBV6-1|TRBJ2-3
CASSEGGATDTQYF
>TRBV19|TRBJ2-6
CASSTSGSSGANVLTF
>TRBV9|TRBJ2-3
CASSARLAGPDTQYF
>TRBV25-1|TRBJ2-1
CASSELTSGSYNEQFF
>TRBV18|TRBJ2-3
CASSRGSGSADTQYF
>TRBV19|TRBJ1-4
CASSLSKSPRGRTNEKLFF
>TRBV19|TRBJ2-1
CATGPTAGNEQFF
>TRBV28|TRBJ1-2
CASSLSGDLSRYGYTF
>TRBV5-4|TRBJ2-2
CASSPQFLAGGAGGELFF
>TRBV7-9|TRBJ1-5
CASSLGQANNQPQHF
>TRBV5-1|TRBJ1-2
CASSQQPGQGDGYTF
>TRBV25-1|TRBJ2-2
CASSASGGRRTGELFF
>TRBV7-9|TRBJ1-4
CASSFTTGPTNEKLFF
>TRBV6-4|TRBJ1-1
CASSLEVNTEAFF
>TRBV5-1|TRBJ1-3
CASSPSRGPPSGNTIYF
>TRBV27|TRBJ1-1
CASSPPGGFGTEAFF
>TRBV5-1|TRBJ2-5
CASRASGGPQETQYF
>TRBV9|TRBJ2-2
CASSVTSGGNTGELFF
>TRBV6-5|TRBJ2-3
CASSYPEDTQYF
>TRBV28|TRBJ2-7
CASTTPGQGRYEQYF
>TRBV5-1|TRBJ1-2
CASSSNRELWGYTF
>TRBV19|TRBJ2-7
CASSIGLAGEEQYF
>TRBV7-8|TRBJ2-1
CASSFGTYRSSYNEQFF
>TRBV6-1|TRBJ2-1
CASSEQGRTNEQFF
>TRBV4-1|TRBJ2-7
CASSQDGDYEQYF
>TRBV9|TRBJ1-6
CASSPDGQGFNSPLHF
>TRBV5-6|TRBJ1-5
CASSFGISNQPQHF
>TRBV5-1|TRBJ2-3
CASSTSFATDTQYF
>TRBV28|TRBJ2-5
CASTQGQETQYF
>TRBV9|TRBJ1-5
CASSVEDRVQPQHF